The T cell receptor beta chain described here comes from a study of regulatory T cells in long-lasting Graves disease. This clonotype was seen a handful of times. The CDR3 totals 16 residues. Germline-derived CDR1 and CDR2 are SGHTA and FQGNSA. Trimming removed 3 bases at V and 1 base at J, with 13 bases between. Time point indicated: persistent/refractory GD, antithyroid drugs over 5 years with positive TRAb. PBMC RNA was the source of the TCR library. Arm-PCR of CDR3 regions and iRepertoire HTBI primers were the basis on which TCR beta libraries were built. One entry per CDR3 protein, called by TCRdb with MiXCR from the multiplex PCR reads. The sample lists approximately 470,000 distinct CDR3 sequences; around 21% were seen once.

Here the sequenced sample was peripheral blood mononuclear cells (PBMCs), taken when the disease was refractory, from a patient treated with antithyroid drugs. This receptor was obtained from a female donor with Graves disease. This chain connects TRBV7-2 to TRBJ1-5; D not resolved. CDR3 protein: CASSFLASLSNQPQHF. CDR3 bases: TGTGCCAGCAGCTTCCTCGCTTCACTCAGCAATCAGCCCCAGCATTTT.